Listed below are T cell receptor beta chains from one sample, sequenced in a study of T cells in Graves' hyperthyroidism and ophthalmopathy. TCRdb reprocessed the multiplex PCR reads via MiXCR and lists one record per CDR3 protein. This sample has over 350,000 distinct CDR3 sequences, with around a sixth found just once. The source material was blood. The receptors originated from a man younger than 35 with Graves' ophthalmopathy. CDR3s include the opening cysteine and the closing phenylalanine or tryptophan. A D gene is named only where the DNA matches it firmly. The listing skips clone size in some rows; elsewhere it reads once, few, many or a size class.

D gene: TRBD1; CDR3 length: 15; V gene: TRBV5-1; J gene: TRBJ1-2; clone size: many; CDR3 DNA: TGCGCCAGCAGCAACCCCGGGACAGGGGACTATGGCTACACCTTC; CDR3 protein: CASSNPGTGDYGYTF
D gene: .; CDR3 length: 17; V gene: TRBV12-3/TRBV12-4; J gene: TRBJ1-4; clone size: many; CDR3 DNA: TGTGCCAGCAGTTTAGGGAGCGGGGGCAGGGCTAATGAAAAACTGTTTTTT; CDR3 protein: CASSLGSGGRANEKLFF
D gene: .; CDR3 length: 16; V gene: TRBV7-9; J gene: TRBJ2-5; clone size: many; CDR3 DNA: TGTGCCAGCAGCAGAGTTCCTCGTGGACATCAAGAGACCCAGTACTTC; CDR3 protein: CASSRVPRGHQETQYF
D gene: .; CDR3 length: 15; V gene: TRBV19; J gene: TRBJ2-7; clone size: .; CDR3 DNA: TGTGCCAGTAGTCCCCGACAGGAGAGCTCCTACGAGCAGTACTTC; CDR3 protein: CASSPRQESSYEQYF
D gene: .; CDR3 length: 14; V gene: TRBV25-1; J gene: TRBJ1-1; clone size: .; CDR3 DNA: TGTGCCAGCAGTGAACCTCACGGAAACACTGAAGCTTTCTTT; CDR3 protein: CASSEPHGNTEAFF
D gene: .; CDR3 length: 12; V gene: TRBV28; J gene: TRBJ2-5; clone size: many; CDR3 DNA: TGTGCCAGCAGACGACCGACTGAGACCCAGTACTTC; CDR3 protein: CASRRPTETQYF
D gene: .; CDR3 length: 16; V gene: TRBV14; J gene: TRBJ2-2; clone size: .; CDR3 DNA: TGTGCCAGCAGCCAAGTTTGGGCGAGTGGTACCGGGGAGCTGTTTTTT; CDR3 protein: CASSQVWASGTGELFF
D gene: .; CDR3 length: 14; V gene: TRBV6-1; J gene: TRBJ1-3; clone size: .; CDR3 DNA: TGTGCCAGCAGTGAGTGGGGTACTGGAAACACCATATATTTT; CDR3 protein: CASSEWGTGNTIYF
D gene: .; CDR3 length: 14; V gene: TRBV10-3; J gene: TRBJ1-5; clone size: few; CDR3 DNA: TGTGCCATCAGTGAACGTGCCGGGGAACAGCCCCAGCATTTT; CDR3 protein: CAISERAGEQPQHF
D gene: TRBD2; CDR3 length: 15; V gene: TRBV7-9; J gene: TRBJ2-7; clone size: few; CDR3 DNA: TGTGCCAGCAGCCCCTTTGACGGGGGGTCGTACGAGCAGTACTTC; CDR3 protein: CASSPFDGGSYEQYF
D gene: .; CDR3 length: 14; V gene: TRBV2; J gene: TRBJ1-2; clone size: many; CDR3 DNA: TGTGCCAGCAGCGTCCTTGGAGAATTCTATGGCTACACCTTC; CDR3 protein: CASSVLGEFYGYTF
D gene: TRBD1; CDR3 length: 17; V gene: TRBV27; J gene: TRBJ2-7; clone size: many; CDR3 DNA: TGTGCCAGCAGTTTACCCGACGGGACAGGCAAACCCTACGAGCAGTACTTC; CDR3 protein: CASSLPDGTGKPYEQYF
D gene: .; CDR3 length: 15; V gene: TRBV2; J gene: TRBJ2-2; clone size: many; CDR3 DNA: TGTGCCAGCCGAACAGGGCTCGGGGGCACCGGGGAGCTGTTTTTT; CDR3 protein: CASRTGLGGTGELFF
D gene: TRBD2; CDR3 length: 15; V gene: TRBV18; J gene: TRBJ2-2; clone size: .; CDR3 DNA: TGTGCCAGCTCACCACGGACTAGCGGGGCCGGGGAGCTGTTTTTT; CDR3 protein: CASSPRTSGAGELFF
D gene: .; CDR3 length: 13; V gene: TRBV12-3/TRBV12-4; J gene: TRBJ2-2; clone size: few; CDR3 DNA: TGTGCCAGCAGTTTAAGGATCCCTGAGGAGCTGTTTTTT; CDR3 protein: CASSLRIPEELFF
D gene: .; CDR3 length: 15; V gene: TRBV7-6; J gene: TRBJ1-4; clone size: few; CDR3 DNA: TGTGCCAGCAGCTTAGCTAAAGGGAATCATGAAAAACTGTTTTTT; CDR3 protein: CASSLAKGNHEKLFF
D gene: .; CDR3 length: 15; V gene: TRBV5-1; J gene: TRBJ1-1; clone size: .; CDR3 DNA: TGCGCCAGCAGCTCCTCCCTTTCCATGAACACTGAAGCTTTCTTT; CDR3 protein: CASSSSLSMNTEAFF
D gene: .; CDR3 length: 14; V gene: TRBV5-5; J gene: TRBJ1-5; clone size: many; CDR3 DNA: TGTGCCAGCAGCTTCGGGACACCGAATCAGCCCCAGCATTTT; CDR3 protein: CASSFGTPNQPQHF
D gene: TRBD2; CDR3 length: 18; V gene: TRBV6-4; J gene: TRBJ2-6; clone size: few; CDR3 DNA: TGTGCCAGCAGTCCCTCCTTAGCGGGACTCTCTGGGGCCAACGTCCTGACTTTC; CDR3 protein: CASSPSLAGLSGANVLTF
D gene: .; CDR3 length: 18; V gene: TRBV6-2/TRBV6-3; J gene: TRBJ1-5; clone size: .; CDR3 DNA: TGTGCCAGCAGTTACTCGGGGCTGGGGATAGGGGTGAGTCAGCCCCAGCATTTT; CDR3 protein: CASSYSGLGIGVSQPQHF
D gene: .; CDR3 length: 13; V gene: TRBV29-1; J gene: TRBJ2-7; clone size: few; CDR3 DNA: TGCAGCGTTGAGGCTGGGGACGGCTACGAGCAGTACTTC; CDR3 protein: CSVEAGDGYEQYF
D gene: TRBD1; CDR3 length: 15; V gene: TRBV12-3/TRBV12-4; J gene: TRBJ1-5; clone size: many; CDR3 DNA: TGTGCCAGCACCTTAGGGGGCAGTGGCAATCAGCCCCAGCATTTT; CDR3 protein: CASTLGGSGNQPQHF
D gene: .; CDR3 length: 11; V gene: TRBV27; J gene: TRBJ2-7; clone size: few; CDR3 DNA: TGTGCCAGCACTAGGGGAGACGAGCAGTACTTC; CDR3 protein: CASTRGDEQYF
D gene: .; CDR3 length: 14; V gene: TRBV28; J gene: TRBJ2-5; clone size: many; CDR3 DNA: TGTGCCAGCAGTTTAGTTGGGGTTCAAGAGACCCAGTACTTC; CDR3 protein: CASSLVGVQETQYF
D gene: .; CDR3 length: 17; V gene: TRBV6-6; J gene: TRBJ2-3; clone size: .; CDR3 DNA: TGTGCCAGCAGTTACCCCGCGGCGGGGAGCTACACAGATACGCAGTATTTT; CDR3 protein: CASSYPAAGSYTDTQYF
D gene: .; CDR3 length: 14; V gene: TRBV24-1; J gene: TRBJ1-1; clone size: few; CDR3 DNA: TGTGCCACCCGGACCGGGCAGGGGAACACTGAAGCTTTCTTT; CDR3 protein: CATRTGQGNTEAFF
D gene: .; CDR3 length: 16; V gene: TRBV7-8; J gene: TRBJ2-6; clone size: many; CDR3 DNA: TGTGCCAGCAGCTTAGCCGGGGGCGCTGGGGCCAACGTCCTGACTTTC; CDR3 protein: CASSLAGGAGANVLTF
D gene: .; CDR3 length: 15; V gene: TRBV7-9; J gene: TRBJ1-1; clone size: many; CDR3 DNA: TGTGCCAGCAGCACCACGACAGGACGGAACACTGAAGCTTTCTTT; CDR3 protein: CASSTTTGRNTEAFF
D gene: TRBD1; CDR3 length: 14; V gene: TRBV2; J gene: TRBJ1-1; clone size: .; CDR3 DNA: TGTGCCAGCAGCCCAGCCGACAGGGGGCTTGAAGCTTTCTTT; CDR3 protein: CASSPADRGLEAFF
D gene: .; CDR3 length: 16; V gene: TRBV6-1; J gene: TRBJ2-1; clone size: .; CDR3 DNA: TGTGCCAGCAGTTATAACGGGGAACCGGCGGTTACGGAGCAGTTCTTC; CDR3 protein: CASSYNGEPAVTEQFF
D gene: .; CDR3 length: 14; V gene: TRBV6-6; J gene: TRBJ2-7; clone size: few; CDR3 DNA: TGTGCCAGCAGTTACTTTGGGAGCTCCTACGAGCAGTACTTC; CDR3 protein: CASSYFGSSYEQYF
D gene: .; CDR3 length: 14; V gene: TRBV29-1; J gene: TRBJ1-2; clone size: many; CDR3 DNA: TGCAGCGTTGGGCCAGGGACGACGATATATGGCTACACCTTC; CDR3 protein: CSVGPGTTIYGYTF
D gene: TRBD1; CDR3 length: 15; V gene: TRBV12-3/TRBV12-4; J gene: TRBJ1-2; clone size: many; CDR3 DNA: TGTGCCAGCAGCTACGGGACAGGCGGACTCTATGGCTACACCTTC; CDR3 protein: CASSYGTGGLYGYTF